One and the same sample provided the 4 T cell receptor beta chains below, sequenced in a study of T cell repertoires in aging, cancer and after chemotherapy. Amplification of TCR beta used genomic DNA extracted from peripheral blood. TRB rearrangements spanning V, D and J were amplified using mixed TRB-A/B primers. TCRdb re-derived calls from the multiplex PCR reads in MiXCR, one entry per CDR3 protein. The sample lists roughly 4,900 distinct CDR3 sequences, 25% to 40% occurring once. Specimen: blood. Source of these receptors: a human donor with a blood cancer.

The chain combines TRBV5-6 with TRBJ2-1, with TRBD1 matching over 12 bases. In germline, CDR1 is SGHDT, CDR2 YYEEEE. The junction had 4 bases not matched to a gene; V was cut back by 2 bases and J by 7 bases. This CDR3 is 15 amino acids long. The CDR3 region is CASSFVGQGANEQFF. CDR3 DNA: TGTGCCAGCAGCTTCGTGGGACAGGGGGCGAATGAGCAGTTCTTC.

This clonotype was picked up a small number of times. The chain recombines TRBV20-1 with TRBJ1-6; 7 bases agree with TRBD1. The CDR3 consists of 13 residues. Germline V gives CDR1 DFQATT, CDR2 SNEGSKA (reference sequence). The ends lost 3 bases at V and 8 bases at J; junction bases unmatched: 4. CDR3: CSARGTGDSPLHF. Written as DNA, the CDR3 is TGCAGTGCTAGGGGAACAGGGGATTCACCCCTCCACTTT.

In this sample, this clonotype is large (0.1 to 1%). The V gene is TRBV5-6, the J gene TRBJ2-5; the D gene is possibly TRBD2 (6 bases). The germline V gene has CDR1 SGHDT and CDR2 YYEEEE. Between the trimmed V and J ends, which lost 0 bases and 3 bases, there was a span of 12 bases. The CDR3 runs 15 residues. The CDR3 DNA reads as TGTGCCAGCAGCTTGGGGAGGGAGTGGGAAGAGACCCAGTACTTC. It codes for CASSLGREWEETQYF. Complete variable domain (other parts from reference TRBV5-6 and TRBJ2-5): DAGVTQSPTHLIKTRGQQVTLRCSPKSGHDTVSWYQQALGQGPQFIFQYYEEEERQRGNFPDRFSGHQFPNYSSELNVNALLLGDSALYLCASSLGREWEETQYFGPGTRLLVL.

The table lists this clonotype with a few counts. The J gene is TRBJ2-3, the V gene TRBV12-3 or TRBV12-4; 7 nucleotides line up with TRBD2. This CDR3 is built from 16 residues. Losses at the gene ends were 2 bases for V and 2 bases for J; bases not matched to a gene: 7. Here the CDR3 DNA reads TGTGCCAGCAGTTTAATCTCGGGGGGTGACACAGATACGCAGTATTTT. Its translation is CASSLISGGDTDTQYF.